This T cell receptor (beta chain) was identified in a study of blood T cell repertoires in COVID-19. Study summary: Before being deemed recovered, Cohort 3 donors had two negative PCRs, clearance, or symptom resolution. T cells, B-cell-depleted T cells, or PBMCs provided the cDNA or gDNA that served as material.

Assay: immunoSEQ multiplex PCR; the TCRdb copy retains only in-frame clones and omits some. This table has a few hundred thousand clones, roughly nine tenths appearing once. Worth noting for this clone: The junction departs from the called germline gene at one end, perhaps through a read error.

The sequence came from a woman in her forties or fifties in a cohort exposed to, infected with or recovered from COVID-19 (not recorded which). The sample consisted of PBMCs or T cells enriched from blood (not recorded which).

The CDR3 coding sequence is TGCAGCGTTGATCGCATGGGGGGACCTAACATTGAAGCTTTCTTT. This codes for CSVDRMGGPNIEAFF. This sequence joins TRBV29-1 and TRBJ1-1, with a weak D call TRBD1 (5 bases). Germline CDR1 SQVTM, CDR2 ANQGSEA. The length of the CDR3 is 15 residues.